The sequence of this TCR beta chain was determined in a study of Graves' ophthalmopathy and Graves' hyperthyroidism (dated by TCRdb to the late 2010s). Describing the broader study: Peripheral blood was collected before any treatment was given, at the time of initial diagnosis. The study used TCR beta repertoire signatures to distinguish Graves' ophthalmopathy from Graves' hyperthyroidism and to predict progression to ophthalmopathy. In total, under 150 blood samples were TCR-sequenced: 43 ophthalmopathy, about 75 hyperthyroidism and about 17 hyperthyroidism-to-ophthalmopathy patients. To explore V-J signatures that distinguish ophthalmopathy from hyperthyroidism, a discovery set of under 110 patients was enrolled, made up of 43 with ophthalmopathy and 55 to 65 with stable hyperthyroidism. For independent validation, a separate cohort was made up of approximately 19 hyperthyroidism patients plus 17 patients who later progressed from hyperthyroidism to ophthalmopathy. In roughly 6 hyperthyroidism patients, the T-cell repertoire of thyroid tissue was compared with the T-cell repertoire of blood. After sampling, hyperthyroidism patients received methimazole starting at 30 mg daily, and ophthalmopathy patients received high-dose intravenous methylprednisolone. The 100 discovery patients were randomly split 7:3 into training and test sets.

The paper as a whole reports these results and caveats: In validation, the model predicted ophthalmopathy progression with more than 55% sensitivity and around 72% specificity; about a dozen predicted patients were CT-confirmed with GO in a median of around 6.5 months. In cross-validation, the 13-signature model distinguished ophthalmopathy from stable hyperthyroidism with around 90% sensitivity and about 81% specificity, while in the test set the corresponding values were about 80% and 75%. Most of the expanded thyroid clonotypes with a frequency above 0.001 were also detected in blood, and it was suggested that the thyroid immune response may be reflected by blood repertoires. No statistical method was used to set the sample size in advance, and the investigators knew which group each participant was assigned to.

Between the V and J ends, shortened by 6 bases and 4 bases respectively, the junction contains 13 bases. Taken from the germline V gene (reference sequence), the CDR1 and CDR2 loops are MNHEY and SMNVEV. The CDR3 runs 14 amino acids, cysteine and phenylalanine included. Of all the DNA, just the CDR3 is kept, 42 bases in frame from base 1. TCR beta CDR3 regions were amplified from RNA transcripts for repertoire sequencing. A first-round RT-PCR used HTBI primers with the Qiagen OneStep RT-PCR kit, followed by a second-round multiplex PCR, size selection and purification. The libraries underwent paired-end sequencing with 100 bp reads on an Illumina HiSeq2000. For the original study's pipeline: Reads were processed with SOAPnuke, discarding reads with adapters, uncalled bases, mean Phred below 15, or no exact constant-primer or identifier match. COPE v1.2.5 was used to merge high-quality paired reads. Each unique nucleotide sequence was treated as a clonotype, and MiTCR v1.1 was used to align the clonotypes to the IMGT TRB V, D and J references. Only V-J combinations with frequency above 0.0001 were analysed, covering over 98% of repertoires. A TCR clonal expansion and chaos score per V-J combination was defined as the ratio of F50 clonal expansion to chaos observed in the TCRdist matrix. Welch's t-statistics and random forest were used to reduce the features to 10 to 15 V-J combinations, which were then used as input to a naive Bayes classifier. Thyroid-blood repertoire similarity was quantified with the Morisita-Horn index. The public sequencing data were trimmed at Q25 with fastp and processed into clonotypes with MiXCR by TCRdb, which kept only in-frame beta chains. One record per CDR3 amino acid sequence lists the most common genes and DNA. These V and J calls originate from TCRdb's pipeline instead of the authors' own analysis. The sample yields over 500,000 distinct CDR3 sequences; 20% to 25% were counted once. The ten largest clones add up to about 6.6% of the sample.

Concerning this clonotype itself: Its antigen has not been determined. No much larger clonotype is one base removed from it; base qualities were not supplied.

Hyperthyroidism was considered stable if no progression to ophthalmopathy occurred within 18 months of follow-up. The hyperthyroidism patients were 18 to 65 years old and newly diagnosed, with a disease duration of less than 2 months. Patients with other autoimmune diseases, uncontrolled infections, pregnancy or lactation were excluded. Clinical symptoms, serum thyroxine, TRAb, thyroid ultrasound and orbital computed tomography were used for diagnosis. Using Ficoll-Paque density gradient centrifugation, PBMCs were isolated from about 10 ml of fresh peripheral blood. Total RNA was extracted with Trizol reagent and quality-checked on an Agilent 2100 Bioanalyzer.

This clonotype originated in a woman aged 18-30 years with stable Graves' hyperthyroidism. Some clones in this sample may be carry-over from other donors' samples. Donor details come from another sample of the same person, matched by shared clones. The rearrangement combines TRBV27 with TRBJ1-3; the D gene is perhaps TRBD1, from 6 matching bases. Sequencing was done on a sample of peripheral blood. CDR3 loop: CASSPRTEGNTIYF. The nucleotide sequence reads as follows: TGTGCCAGCAGCCCCCGGACAGAAGGAAACACCATATATTTT.